The T cell receptor (beta chain) under discussion was sequenced for a study of blood T cell repertoires in COVID-19 (TCRdb year 2020). With regard to the full study: Samples from collaborators originated in the United States, Italy and Spain and spanned both the acute and convalescent phases of COVID-19. The sample metadata nearly always contained a de-identified subject ID, COVID-19 status, age in years and sex. Subjects who had been exposed to COVID-19, were actively infected with it, or had recovered from it provided the deeply sampled blood TCRbeta repertoires that made up the dataset. Samples were obtained from the ongoing ImmuneRACE study (first 160 participants) and from 1,254 subjects provided by 6 global collaborators. The material from the prospective study consisted of cDNA or gDNA derived from T cells, B-cell-depleted T cells, or PBMCs. Where HLA class I and class II types were available, the types were taken from metadata supplied by the sample provider, not from assay-based typing. The repertoires were released in a freely available public database intended as a resource for research on the immune response to SARS-CoV-2.

A second Seattle source provided samples from volunteer blood donors who had recovered from COVID-19. Collaborating institutions collected whole blood in K2EDTA tubes following their own protocols. Collaborator samples were shipped for TCRbeta analysis as frozen whole blood, isolated PBMCs, or DNA extracted from either sample type. The immunoSEQ Assay, a bias-controlled multiplex PCR, was used to amplify TCRbeta CDR3 regions from genomic DNA. In the source study's methods: Nucleated cell counts per sample were estimated from amplification of reference gene primers within the assay. To quantify the absolute abundance of each unique TCRbeta CDR3 rearrangement, sequence reads were collapsed and filtered. For each sample, productive Simpson clonality was calculated by taking the square root of Simpson's diversity index across productive rearrangements. In its TCRdb copy, this immuneACCESS table keeps in-frame sequences only and misses some clones. Where compared with another copy, unresolved V genes explain less than half of these, and the others have no known cause. From that table come the V and J calls and clone size; the DNA was used to work out D and trimming. The sample table holds some 130,000 clones, of which around 82% were seen once. Clones ranked in the top ten supply 12% of the sample.

The CDR3 goes from the cysteine to the phenylalanine over 13 residues. The DNA shown is the 39-base CDR3, in frame from base 1. V lost 1 base and J lost 5 bases; the stretch between them is 6 bases long. Broader findings and caveats from the paper: How much clinical and demographic metadata was included differed by source and by participant, and the metadata was provided uncurated.

This clone was observed a handful of times. There is no known antigen for this receptor. Per-base qualities were not stored, and no clone one base away is much larger. Specimen: peripheral blood. The clonotype originates from a woman between 25 and 40 years old who had recovered from COVID-19. The chain links TRBV12-3 or TRBV12-4 with TRBJ2-1; the D gene identity is not certain. The DNA sequence is given as TGTGCCAGCAGTTTAGTCCTTAACAATGAGCAGTTCTTC. It codes for CASSLVLNNEQFF.